This T cell receptor beta chain was sequenced for a study of shared clonotypes between healthy human individuals. Genomic DNA (from each subset) was split evenly across several immunoSEQ plates. Unsorted PBMC DNA was run through sequencing on ten immunoSEQ deep assay plates. Libraries were prepared by immunoSEQ multiplex PCR; TCRdb keeps only in-frame clonotypes and omits some of them. The data contain 490,000 or so clones, 70% to 85% of them singletons. V was cut by 5 bases and J by 2 bases, with 13 bases left in between. Germline assignment: CDR1 LGHNA and CDR2 YSLEER. CDR3 size: 15 residues. Donation came from healthy HIV-negative adults that had no recent acute infections or vaccinations. All participating donors were Caucasian adults from Nashville, Tennessee.

The origin of this receptor is a woman in her 40s in good health. Some clones in this sample may be carry-over from other donors' samples. The sequenced material came from PBMCs. This chain joins TRBV4-3 and TRBJ2-1, with a possible D match to TRBD1 (5 bases). The chain's CDR3 is CASSGQRGTYNEQFF. The CDR3 nucleotides read TGCGCCAGCAGCGGACAAAGGGGAACCTACAATGAGCAGTTCTTC.